This is a list of T cell receptor beta chains from one sample in a study of regulatory T cells in long-lasting Graves disease. MiXCR, run by TCRdb on the multiplex PCR reads, gives a single entry per CDR3 protein. The sample contains about 430,000 distinct CDR3 sequences, approximately 15% of which appear only once. These data are also associated with another study on T cells in Graves' hyperthyroidism and ophthalmopathy.

Sequencing used peripheral blood mononuclear cells (PBMCs), obtained at new diagnosis, from a patient treated with antithyroid drugs. The receptors were gathered from a woman aged 40 to 50 with Graves disease. Both conserved end residues are part of each CDR3. D genes are given only for firm matches. Expanded clones get a size class; other rows say once, few or many, or leave the size out.

j_call	d_call	v_call	clone_size	cdr3_aa	cdr3_nt
TRBJ2-1	NA	TRBV5-1	many	CASSLTSSSLSSYNEQFF	TGCGCCAGCAGCTTAACTTCCTCCAGCCTGAGCTCCTACAATGAGCAGTTCTTC
TRBJ2-1	TRBD2	TRBV7-9	few	CASSSPLGGNEQFF	TGTGCCAGCAGCTCGCCCCTGGGGGGGAATGAGCAGTTCTTC
TRBJ2-1	TRBD2	TRBV7-9	many	CASTVLAGGLNEQFF	TGTGCCAGCACCGTTCTAGCGGGAGGGCTGAATGAGCAGTTCTTC
TRBJ2-7	TRBD2	TRBV2	few	CASSDGGLSFLEQYF	TGTGCCAGCAGTGACGGGGGGTTGTCCTTCCTCGAGCAGTACTTC
TRBJ1-1	NA	TRBV7-9	many	CASSLGGGAEAFF	TGTGCCAGCAGCTTAGGTGGAGGTGCCGAAGCTTTCTTT
TRBJ1-6	TRBD1	TRBV5-4	NA	CASSLDRGHNSPLHF	TGTGCCAGCAGCTTGGACAGGGGTCATAATTCACCCCTCCACTTT
TRBJ2-7	NA	TRBV28	many	CASTPNRDEQYF	TGTGCCAGCACGCCAAACAGAGACGAGCAGTACTTC
TRBJ1-6	NA	TRBV30	many	CAWGLGPLHF	TGTGCCTGGGGACTTGGACCCCTCCACTTT
TRBJ1-2	TRBD1	TRBV24-1	many	CATSDRTGGYGYTF	TGTGCCACCAGTGATCGGACAGGGGGCTATGGCTACACCTTC
TRBJ2-7	TRBD2	TRBV20-1	many	CSATPEGMLAGGVNEQYF	TGCAGTGCAACCCCCGAGGGGATGCTAGCGGGAGGCGTGAACGAGCAGTACTTC
TRBJ2-3	NA	TRBV28	few	CAYSTGTDTQYF	TGTGCCTACTCCACGGGGACAGATACGCAGTATTTT
TRBJ2-7	NA	TRBV12-3/TRBV12-4	many	CASSPWAENYEQYF	TGTGCCAGCAGCCCGTGGGCAGAGAACTACGAGCAGTACTTC
TRBJ1-2	TRBD1	TRBV6-1	many	CASSGGTAGHYGYTF	TGTGCCAGCAGTGGGGGGACAGCCGGGCACTATGGCTACACCTTC
TRBJ2-7	TRBD2	TRBV20-1	few	CSASERGSSYEQYF	TGCAGTGCTAGCGAGCGGGGGAGCTCCTACGAGCAGTACTTC
TRBJ2-7	NA	TRBV10-3	many	CAIKGGSYEQYF	TGTGCCATCAAAGGCGGCTCCTACGAGCAGTACTTC
TRBJ2-1	TRBD2	TRBV10-2	few	CASSGRTSGRGNEQFF	TGCGCCAGCAGTGGGAGGACTAGCGGGAGGGGTAATGAGCAGTTCTTC
TRBJ1-1	NA	TRBV4-1	many	CASSHPPWNTEAFF	TGCGCCAGCAGCCACCCACCATGGAACACTGAAGCTTTCTTT
TRBJ2-7	TRBD1	TRBV6-1	many	CASSDETGLEQYF	TGTGCCAGCAGTGACGAGACAGGGCTTGAGCAGTACTTC
TRBJ1-3	NA	TRBV2	many	CASSEGNGVPIYF	TGTGCCAGCAGTGAGGGTAATGGGGTCCCCATATATTTT
TRBJ2-7	TRBD2	TRBV5-1	many	CASSWTSGSHEQYF	TGCGCCAGCAGCTGGACTAGCGGGAGCCACGAGCAGTACTTC
TRBJ1-6	TRBD1	TRBV10-3	many	CATRTGRNSPLHF	TGTGCCACCAGGACAGGGCGGAATTCACCCCTCCACTTT
TRBJ2-1	TRBD1	TRBV10-3	many	CAISESTRTGDDEQFF	TGTGCCATCAGTGAGTCGACTCGGACAGGGGATGATGAGCAGTTCTTC
TRBJ2-1	TRBD1	TRBV12-3/TRBV12-4	few	CASSQGTGLFNEQFF	TGTGCCAGCAGTCAAGGGACAGGGCTTTTTAATGAGCAGTTCTTC
TRBJ2-1	TRBD2	TRBV11-2	many	CASSALSGRSYNEQFF	TGTGCCAGCAGCGCACTTAGCGGGAGGTCCTACAATGAGCAGTTCTTC
TRBJ1-1	NA	TRBV20-1	few	CSAQGRRGFTEAFF	TGCAGTGCCCAGGGGCGGCGGGGTTTCACTGAAGCTTTCTTT
TRBJ1-1	NA	TRBV28	many	CASSSPIRHTPEAFF	TGTGCCAGCAGTTCTCCTATCAGACATACTCCAGAAGCTTTCTTT
TRBJ2-3	NA	TRBV12-5	many	CASGLVLIGARTDTQYF	TGTGCTAGTGGTTTGGTACTTATAGGGGCGCGTACAGATACGCAGTATTTT
TRBJ2-7	TRBD1	TRBV19	few	CASSMGTGLYEQYF	TGTGCCAGTAGTATGGGGACAGGGCTCTACGAGCAGTACTTC
TRBJ2-1	NA	TRBV7-8	many	CASSLAGAEYNEQFF	TGTGCCAGCAGCTTAGCGGGGGCGGAGTACAATGAGCAGTTCTTC
TRBJ2-5	NA	TRBV10-3	many	CATRGTVETQYF	TGTGCCACTCGGGGGACTGTAGAGACCCAGTACTTC
TRBJ2-7	NA	TRBV29-1	many	CSVEKGGEQYF	TGCAGCGTTGAGAAAGGGGGCGAGCAGTACTTC
TRBJ1-3	NA	TRBV6-2/TRBV6-3	NA	CASNYEVSGNTIYF	TGTGCCAGCAATTACGAAGTTTCTGGAAACACCATATACTTT
TRBJ2-1	NA	TRBV18	NA	CASSPPTRGNEQFF	TGTGCCAGCTCACCACCGACGAGGGGTAATGAGCAGTTCTTC
TRBJ1-5	TRBD1	TRBV28	many	CASSLTGQDGNQPQHF	TGTGCCAGCAGCCTCACGGGACAGGACGGCAATCAGCCCCAGCATTTT
TRBJ1-2	NA	TRBV20-1	many	CSARDPPGTPLDGYTF	TGCAGTGCTAGAGATCCTCCGGGAACCCCATTGGACGGCTACACCTTC
TRBJ1-2	TRBD1	TRBV9	many	CASSETGVGYGYTF	TGTGCCAGCAGCGAGACAGGGGTCGGCTATGGCTACACCTTC
TRBJ1-2	NA	TRBV7-3	many	CASSPTPSDRSGYTF	TGTGCCAGCAGCCCGACTCCATCCGACAGGAGCGGCTACACCTTC
TRBJ2-1	NA	TRBV6-2/TRBV6-3	many	CASSYRTDYDANEQFF	TGTGCCAGCAGTTACCGGACGGACTATGACGCCAATGAGCAGTTCTTC
TRBJ2-5	NA	TRBV12-3/TRBV12-4	many	CASSHRAIQETQYF	TGTGCCAGCAGTCACAGGGCTATCCAAGAGACCCAGTACTTC
TRBJ2-5	NA	TRBV7-2	many	CASSLVTAPQETQYF	TGTGCCAGCAGCTTAGTGACAGCTCCCCAAGAGACCCAGTACTTC
TRBJ2-4	TRBD1	TRBV20-1	NA	CSAQGAGAKNIQYF	TGCAGTGCCCAGGGGGCGGGGGCCAAAAACATTCAGTACTTC
TRBJ2-5	NA	TRBV3-1	many	CASSLQGETQYF	TGTGCCAGCAGCCTTCAGGGAGAGACCCAGTACTTC
TRBJ2-1	NA	TRBV6-2/TRBV6-3	many	CASSEGAWRDEQFF	TGTGCCAGCAGTGAAGGAGCGTGGCGCGATGAGCAGTTCTTC
TRBJ1-1	TRBD1	TRBV28	many	CASSLPSGTENTEAFF	TGTGCCAGCAGCTTACCCTCCGGGACAGAGAACACTGAAGCTTTCTTT
TRBJ1-2	NA	TRBV19	few	CASMGQRFGYTF	TGTGCCAGTATGGGACAAAGGTTCGGCTACACCTTC
TRBJ2-1	TRBD2	TRBV7-9	few	CASSLEGLAGRGEQFF	TGTGCCAGCAGCTTAGAGGGACTAGCGGGCCGGGGAGAGCAGTTCTTC
TRBJ1-2	TRBD1	TRBV12-3/TRBV12-4	many	CASSLGTGGYGYTF	TGTGCCAGCAGTTTAGGGACAGGGGGCTATGGCTACACCTTC
TRBJ2-5	NA	TRBV12-3/TRBV12-4	many	CASSLYGVETQYF	TGTGCCAGCAGTTTATACGGAGTGGAGACCCAGTACTTC
TRBJ2-3	NA	TRBV10-3	NA	CAISGPGVSTDTQYF	TGTGCCATCAGTGGCCCGGGAGTTAGCACAGATACGCAGTATTTT
TRBJ2-5	TRBD1	TRBV12-3/TRBV12-4	few	CASSQGARRKTQYF	TGTGCCAGCAGCCAGGGGGCGCGGCGCAAGACCCAGTACTTC
TRBJ2-3	TRBD2	TRBV20-1	many	CSAWTSGRGRDTQYF	TGCAGTGCTTGGACTAGCGGGAGAGGTAGAGATACGCAGTATTTT
TRBJ2-7	TRBD1	TRBV19	few	CASSYRQGTYEQYF	TGTGCCAGTAGTTACCGACAGGGTACCTACGAGCAGTACTTC
TRBJ2-3	NA	TRBV28	many	CASSLVQGLLSTDTQYF	TGTGCCAGCAGTTTAGTGCAGGGGCTCTTGAGCACAGATACGCAGTATTTT
TRBJ2-3	NA	TRBV7-2	many	CASSKYLKPSTDTQYF	TGTGCCAGCAGCAAATACCTCAAGCCTAGCACAGATACGCAGTATTTT